The 20 T cell receptor beta chains presented below share a single source sample, sequenced in a study of identical twins. MiXCR, applied by TCRdb to the 5' RACE reads, yields one record per CDR3 protein. The sample lists hundreds of thousands of distinct CDR3 sequences; around 20% were seen once. These same records also appear under a second study, on T cells expressing NK-cell markers.

The sequenced material came from PBMCs. These receptors all stem from a woman under 30 in good health.

The CDR3 region is CASSEIRTRWSHEQFF. The CDR3 DNA sequence: TGCGCCAGCAGCGAGATACGGACTAGATGGTCTCATGAGCAGTTCTTC. This rearrangement joins TRBV5-1 to TRBJ2-1; 7 bases match TRBD2. Germline lookup yields CDR1 SGHRS and CDR2 YFSETQ. The CDR3 totals 16 residues. V shed 4 bases, J shed 8 bases, and the junction held 15 bases outside the gene matches.

This clonotype has ten or more counts. The chain has TRBV5-1 and TRBJ1-6; maybe TRBD1 (5 bases). The CDR3 totals 15 residues. From germline, CDR1 is SGHRS and CDR2 YFSETQ. V lost 3 bases, J lost 4 bases, and 11 bases lay in between. The CDR3 DNA reads TGCGCCAGCAGCTCAACGGGACGGTATAATTCACCCCTCCACTTT. It specifies CASSSTGRYNSPLHF.

This clonotype was picked up a small number of times. This sequence joins TRBV24-1 and TRBJ2-1, with D maybe TRBD2 (6 bases). Germline CDR1 KGHDR, CDR2 SFDVKD. The CDR3 extends over 13 amino acids. The ends were cut back, 5 bases at V and 6 bases at J, with 10 bases in the middle. CDR3 in amino acids: CATSGSSVNEQFF. The CDR3 nucleotides read TGTGCCACCAGTGGATCTAGCGTCAATGAGCAGTTCTTC.

CDR3 residues: CSAWGRGSQETQYF. DNA of the CDR3: TGCAGTGCTTGGGGTCGGGGATCCCAAGAGACCCAGTACTTC. This chain joins TRBV20-1 and TRBJ2-5, with D tentatively TRBD2 (5 bases). The CDR3 runs to 14 residues. V shed 5 bases and J shed 1 base, with 14 bases lying between them. Germline CDR1 and CDR2: DFQATT and SNEGSKA (reference sequence).

This clonotype was recorded at least ten times. The rearrangement joins TRBV12-3 or TRBV12-4 to TRBJ2-4; D might be TRBD2 (5 bases). The CDR3 is 14 amino acids. Trimming removed 5 bases at V and 0 bases at J, with 8 bases between. This CDR3 is CASSAGLAKNIQYF. The CDR3 nucleotides are TGTGCCAGCAGTGCAGGACTAGCCAAAAACATTCAGTACTTC.

The genes are TRBV5-1 and TRBJ1-4; TRBD1 agrees at 8 bases. The CDR3 runs to 15 residues. Germline CDR1 and CDR2: SGHRS and YFSETQ. V shed 4 bases, J shed 7 bases, and the junction held 9 bases outside the gene matches. The CDR3 nucleotides read TGCGCCAGCAGCACAGGACAGGGTTTGTTTGAAAAACTGTTTTTT. Translation gives CASSTGQGLFEKLFF. Drawing the rest from reference TRBV5-1 and TRBJ1-4, the complete variable domain is KAGVTQTPRYLIKTRGQQVTLSCSPISGHRSVSWYQQTPGQGLQFLFEYFSETQRNKGNFPGRFSGRQFSNSRSEMNVSTLELGDSALYLCASSTGQGLFEKLFFGSGTQLSVL.

This clonotype was seen a handful of times. The genes are TRBV10-3 and TRBJ2-7; D may be TRBD2 (6 bases). This CDR3 contains 14 residues. Germline V gives CDR1 ENHRY, CDR2 SYGVKD. The V and J ends lost 9 bases and 0 bases respectively, with 15 bases between them. The CDR3 nucleotides are TGTGCCATGAGGGACTCTTTACTCTCCTACGAGCAGTACTTC. Amino acid sequence: CAMRDSLLSYEQYF.

The V and J genes are TRBV7-7 and TRBJ2-7; possible D gene TRBD2, 6 bases. The CDR3 runs to 13 residues. In germline, CDR1 is SSHAT, CDR2 FNYEAQ (reference sequence). V dropped 8 bases and J dropped 4 bases, with 15 bases sitting between them. CDR3: CASSLAPKYEQYF. The CDR3 region has the DNA TGTGCCAGCTCCCTAGCGCCGAAGTACGAGCAGTACTTC.

This clonotype came up many times. The chain employs TRBV5-1 and TRBJ2-7; 12 nucleotides match TRBD1. CDR1 and CDR2 from the germline V gene are SGHRS and YFSETQ. The V and J ends lost 5 bases and 3 bases, in that order; junction bases with no gene match: 21. CDR3 size: 20 residues. DNA for the CDR3: TGCGCCAGCAGGAGGGGAGCGGGACAGGGGGCAATTTGGGGAAACTACGAGCAGTACTTC. It is translated as CASRRGAGQGAIWGNYEQYF.

Regarding this clonotype: A single base separates this from a much larger clone, so it may be a read error. This sequence joins TRBV10-3 and TRBJ2-3; unclear D gene. CDR1 and CDR2 (germline): ENHRY, SYGVKD. The V end was cut by 4 bases, the J end by 0 bases, with 2 bases between. The CDR3 runs to 12 residues. CDR3 loop: CAISGSTDTQYF. CDR3 DNA: TGTGCCATCAGTGGCAGCACAGATACGCAGTATTTT.

This clonotype turned up a few times. The chain has TRBV7-8 and TRBJ1-5, with TRBD1 identical over 7 bases. The CDR3 has 15 residues. Germline trimming cut 3 bases from V and 7 bases from J; bases unmatched to any gene: 9. Germline V gene sequence: CDR1 SGHVS, CDR2 FQNEAQ. The CDR3 sequence: CASSFTTGVGQPQHF. The CDR3 coding sequence is TGTGCCAGCAGCTTTACTACAGGGGTCGGGCAGCCCCAGCATTTT.

This clonotype appeared many times. This chain links TRBV6-5 with TRBJ1-1; D not resolved. Per the germline V gene, CDR1 is MNHEY and CDR2 is SVGAGI. This CDR3 has 15 residues. V dropped 0 bases and J dropped 1 base, with 9 bases sitting between them. Here the CDR3 reads CASSYSPGENTEAFF. The CDR3 DNA sequence: TGTGCCAGCAGTTACTCACCAGGAGAGAACACTGAAGCTTTCTTT.

This chain links TRBV12-3 or TRBV12-4 with TRBJ1-5; no clear D. The V end lost 6 bases, the J end lost 7 bases, and 13 bases lay between the germline ends. The CDR3 is 13 residues long. The CDR3 DNA reads TGTGCCAGCAGCCCCTCAAGGGCACAGCCCCAGCATTTT. The encoded protein is CASSPSRAQPQHF.

The V call is TRBV25-1, the J call TRBJ2-1; 7 bases fit TRBD2. The CDR3 loop spans 15 amino acids. CDR1 and CDR2 from the germline V gene are MGHDK and SYGVNS. The J segment lost 10 bases and the V segment lost 8 bases, leaving 17 bases of the junction unmatched. CDR3 in DNA: TGTGCCAGCGGGACCCCGCGACTAGCCTCAGGAGAGCAGTTCTTC. Residues: CASGTPRLASGEQFF.

The V call is TRBV27, the J call TRBJ2-5; 8 nucleotides line up with TRBD2. The germline CDR1 and CDR2 sequences are MNHEY and SMNVEV (reference sequence). The CDR3 is 17 residues long. V trimming: 0 bases; J trimming: 5 bases; junction bases outside the gene matches: 11. The CDR3 loop is CASSLSPAGVTGETQYF. The CDR3 bases are TGTGCCAGCAGTTTATCCCCAGCGGGGGTAACGGGGGAGACCCAGTACTTC.

The chain has TRBV6-1 and TRBJ2-7; TRBD1 might be the D (7 bases). This CDR3 is built from 14 residues. Trimming cost V 8 bases and J 5 bases, with 19 bases left between them. Germline CDR1 MNHNS, CDR2 SASEGT. CDR3: CASGRQGGKNEQYF. The DNA of the CDR3 is TGTGCCAGCGGCCGACAGGGAGGAAAGAACGAGCAGTACTTC.

This rearrangement joins TRBV18 to TRBJ2-6; D gene ambiguous. Germline V gene data show CDR1 as KGHSH and CDR2 as LQKENI. V lost 6 bases, J lost 0 bases, and 15 bases lay in between. CDR3 length equals 17 residues. CDR3 sequence: CASSPVDGYSGANVLTF. CDR3 DNA sequence: TGTGCCAGCTCCCCCGTGGACGGCTACTCTGGGGCCAACGTCCTGACTTTC. The entire variable domain, with the rest obtained from reference TRBV18 and TRBJ2-6, is as follows: NAGVMQNPRHLVRRRGQEARLRCSPMKGHSHVYWYRQLPEEGLKFMVYLQKENIIDESGMPKERFSAEFPKEGPSILRIQQVVRGDSAAYFCASSPVDGYSGANVLTFGAGSRLTVL.

This clonotype has a handful of counts. The chain carries TRBV5-1 and TRBJ2-7; TRBD2 is a possible D gene (5 bases). This CDR3 has 14 amino acids. Germline V gene lookup returns CDR1 SGHRS and CDR2 YFSETQ. Trimming removed 0 bases from V and 6 bases from J, with 13 bases in between. The CDR3 region has the DNA TGCGCCAGCAGCTTGGCAGTGGCGGGCTCCGAGCAGTACTTC. It codes for CASSLAVAGSEQYF.

The J gene is TRBJ2-1, the V gene TRBV11-2, with D tentatively TRBD2 (5 bases). This CDR3 is 16 amino acids long. Germline V CDR1 and CDR2: SGHAT, FQNNGV. With 2 bases removed from V and 6 bases from J, the gap between germline ends came to 17 bases. CDR3 sequence (DNA): TGTGCCAGCAGCTTAACGAGCGGCGGAGGCCCCAATGAGCAGTTCTTC. This sequence encodes CASSLTSGGGPNEQFF.

The CDR3 coding sequence is TGTGCCAGCAGCTTAGCCCCAGGTTTAACAGATACGCAGTATTTT. Amino acid sequence: CASSLAPGLTDTQYF. This sequence joins TRBV7-2 and TRBJ2-3; D gene uncertain. The CDR3 length is 15 residues. In germline, CDR1 is SGHTA, CDR2 FQGNSA. V was clipped by 0 bases and J by 3 bases, with 10 bases between them.